These 11 T cell receptor beta chains originate from one sample sequenced in a study of somatic mutations in cytotoxic T cells in rheumatoid arthritis. Clones were sequenced by immunoSEQ multiplex PCR, and TCRdb holds only the in-frame ones, with some missing. The sample has about 15,000 clones; 77% are singletons. Sequencing input: CD8+ T cells sorted from blood. The receptors were gathered from an adult with rheumatoid arthritis.

The rearrangement uses TRBV13 and TRBJ1-2, with 9 bases fitting TRBD1. Germline CDR1 PRHDT, CDR2 FYEKMQ (reference sequence). The CDR3 runs to 12 residues. Trimming cost V 4 bases and J 8 bases; bases outside gene matches: 2. Here the CDR3 DNA reads TGTGCCAGCAGCTCTACAGGGGGCGGCTACACCTTC. As protein: CASSSTGGGYTF.

The rearrangement joins TRBV19 to TRBJ1-3; weak D call: TRBD1 (5 bases). Trimming removed 10 bases from V and 3 bases from J, with 13 bases in between. The CDR3 sequence is 13 residues long. CDR1 and CDR2 (germline): LNHDA, SQIVND (reference sequence). The CDR3 coding sequence is TGTGCCATCAGCCGGGACGGTGGAAACACCATATATTTT. Protein product: CAISRDGGNTIYF.

The chain recombines TRBV5-1 with TRBJ1-1, with no clear D. This CDR3 has 12 amino acids. CDR1 and CDR2 (germline): SGHRS, YFSETQ. V was pared by 0 bases and J by 8 bases, with 8 bases between. CDR3 sequence: CASSLVGREAFF. Here the CDR3 DNA reads TGCGCCAGCAGCTTGGTTGGGAGGGAAGCTTTCTTT.

This clone was observed once. This chain joins TRBV4-2 and TRBJ2-3; possible D gene TRBD2, 6 bases. This CDR3 has 14 amino acids. Trimming pared 4 bases from V and 3 bases from J, leaving 11 bases between. The germline CDR1 and CDR2 sequences are LGHNA and YNFKEQ. CDR3 region: CASSLDGGTDTQYF. CDR3 DNA sequence: TGTGCCAGCAGCCTGGACGGGGGTACAGATACGCAGTATTTT.

This sequence joins TRBV7-9 and TRBJ2-5; D possibly corresponds to TRBD2 (6 bases). This CDR3 is built from 14 residues. V was pared by 4 bases and J by 3 bases, with 12 bases between. The V gene's germline CDR1 is SEHNR and CDR2 FQNEAQ (reference sequence). The DNA of the CDR3 is TGTGCCAGCAGCTCCTGGAGGGTAGAAGAGACCCAGTACTTC. This sequence encodes CASSSWRVEETQYF.

The rearrangement joins TRBV7-9 to TRBJ2-3, with 9 bases that match TRBD2. The trim removed 2 bases at V and 2 bases at J, leaving 2 bases unmatched. Germline assignment: CDR1 SEHNR and CDR2 FQNEAQ (reference sequence). This CDR3 contains 15 residues. In DNA form, the CDR3 reads TGTGCCAGCAGCTTAACTAGCGGGTACACAGATACGCAGTATTTT. This sequence encodes CASSLTSGYTDTQYF.

This chain links TRBV6-6 with TRBJ2-7; the match to TRBD1 covers 7 bases. The ends lost 2 bases at V and 5 bases at J; junction bases unmatched: 0. Germline V lookup: CDR1 MNHNY, CDR2 SVGAGI (reference sequence). The CDR3 runs 12 residues. CDR3 region: CASSYTGDEQYV. In DNA, the CDR3 is TGTGCCAGCAGTTACACAGGGGACGAGCAGTACGTC.

The chain links TRBV7-9 to TRBJ2-2; no firm D call. The CDR3 totals 16 residues. V was clipped by 7 bases and J by 0 bases, with 15 bases between them. Germline V gene data show CDR1 as SEHNR and CDR2 as FQNEAQ (reference sequence). CDR3 sequence: CASTSPAVANTGELFF. CDR3 bases: TGTGCCAGCACCTCCCCGGCAGTCGCGAACACCGGGGAGCTGTTTTTT.

The chain couples TRBV19 to TRBJ1-5; 10 bases line up with TRBD1. Per germline, CDR1 LNHDA and CDR2 SQIVND (reference sequence). The J segment lost 0 bases and the V segment lost 7 bases, leaving 9 bases of the junction unmatched. This CDR3 has 17 residues. The CDR3, as DNA: TGTGCCAGTACCGGGACAGGGGACCCTCTTAGCAATCAGCCCCAGCATTTT. Encoded protein: CASTGTGDPLSNQPQHF.

The rearrangement uses TRBV4-1 and TRBJ2-1, with 7 bases fitting TRBD2. Trimming took 5 bases from V and 0 from J; bases not matched to a gene: 4. This CDR3 is built from 15 residues. Germline CDR1 and CDR2: MGHRA and YSYEKL. The CDR3 nucleotides read TGCGCCAGCAGCGCAAGCGGGGACTCCTACAATGAGCAGTTCTTC. Amino acids: CASSASGDSYNEQFF.

This chain uses TRBV6-1 with TRBJ1-2; 8 bases match TRBD1. With V trimmed by 1 base and J by 8 bases, 3 bases remained unmatched. Germline CDR1 and CDR2: MNHNS and SASEGT. The CDR3 runs 13 residues. In nucleotides, the CDR3 is TGTGCCAGCAGTGAAGGGACAGGGTGGGGCTACACCTTC. As protein: CASSEGTGWGYTF.